Listed below are T cell receptor beta chains from one sample, sequenced in a study of post-analysis software for immune sequencing data. MiXCR, applied by TCRdb to the PCR reads, yields one record per CDR3 protein. There are around 770,000 distinct CDR3 sequences in the sample; 46% occur only once, and 4% to 5% lies in the top ten. The sample comprised blood. The source of these receptors is a girl between 10 and 17 years old with multiple sclerosis. CDR3s include the opening cysteine and the closing phenylalanine or tryptophan. D genes are given only for firm matches. Clone size appears in some rows only: once, few, many, or a class for an expanded clone.

TRBJ1-5,TRBV6-5,NA,NA,CASSHIRQSNQPQHF,TGTGCCAGCAGTCATATTAGGCAGTCAAATCAGCCCCAGCATTTT
TRBJ2-1,TRBV20-1,few,TRBD2,CSARGIWETSGSFNEQFF,TGCAGTGCTAGGGGAATCTGGGAGACTAGCGGGAGTTTCAATGAGCAGTTCTTC
TRBJ1-2,TRBV28,NA,NA,CASSVMGNFYGYTF,TGTGCCAGCAGCGTGATGGGCAATTTCTATGGCTACACCTTC
TRBJ2-5,TRBV15,NA,NA,CATSRSLGVGETQYF,TGTGCCACCAGCAGATCACTAGGAGTGGGGGAGACCCAGTACTTC
TRBJ2-1,TRBV30,NA,NA,CAWSSGFYNEQFF,TGTGCCTGGAGTAGCGGCTTCTACAATGAGCAGTTCTTC
TRBJ2-1,TRBV12-3/TRBV12-4,NA,TRBD2,CASSLATRGLAGVLSNEQFF,TGTGCCAGCAGTTTAGCCACCCGGGGACTAGCGGGAGTCCTGTCCAATGAGCAGTTCTTC
TRBJ2-5,TRBV6-5,few,TRBD2,CASSWDYRETQYF,TGTGCCAGCAGCTGGGACTATCGGGAGACCCAGTACTTC
TRBJ2-7,TRBV5-1,NA,TRBD1,CASKGADEQYF,TGCGCCAGCAAGGGGGCGGACGAGCAGTACTTC
TRBJ2-3,TRBV10-3,NA,NA,CAITAVGPGATDTQYF,TGTGCCATCACCGCTGTGGGACCGGGAGCCACAGATACGCAGTATTTT
TRBJ2-7,TRBV12-3/TRBV12-4,few,TRBD2,CASSLPQGVRGTGEQYF,TGTGCCAGCAGCTTACCCCAGGGTGTGCGGGGGACGGGGGAGCAGTACTTC
TRBJ2-7,TRBV7-9,NA,NA,CASSAPASSSHEQYF,TGTGCCAGCAGCGCCCCCGCTAGCTCGTCCCACGAGCAGTACTTC
TRBJ1-2,TRBV28,NA,TRBD1,CASSDQVLSGTGESRGYTF,TGTGCCAGCAGCGACCAAGTTCTCTCCGGGACAGGGGAGTCTCGAGGCTACACCTTC
TRBJ2-2,TRBV6-1,NA,NA,CASSEAEGPGERFF,TGTGCCAGCAGTGAAGCGGAGGGTCCCGGGGAGCGGTTTTTT
TRBJ2-7,TRBV5-1,NA,NA,CASSLVLGNEQYF,TGCGCCAGCAGCTTGGTGTTGGGGAACGAGCAGTACTTC
TRBJ2-5,TRBV11-3,NA,TRBD2,CASSYVSGLQETQYF,TGTGCCAGCAGCTACGTTAGCGGGCTCCAAGAGACCCAGTACTTC
TRBJ2-5,TRBV11-2,NA,NA,CASSSVGGGETQYF,TGTGCCAGCAGTTCGGTCGGGGGCGGGGAGACCCAGTACTTC
TRBJ2-5,TRBV20-1,few,TRBD1,CSALGQVQETQYF,TGCAGTGCTTTAGGACAGGTCCAAGAGACCCAGTACTTC
TRBJ1-1,TRBV10-3,few,NA,CAIGREGTEAFF,TGTGCCATCGGAAGGGAGGGGACTGAAGCTTTCTTT
TRBJ1-1,TRBV7-9,NA,NA,CASSPGGREGEAFF,TGTGCCAGCAGCCCTGGGGGCAGGGAGGGAGAAGCTTTCTTT
TRBJ1-1,TRBV30,NA,NA,CAWNGQLDTEAFF,TGTGCCTGGAACGGGCAGCTGGACACTGAAGCTTTCTTT
TRBJ1-5,TRBV20-1,NA,NA,CSARSGRGQPQHF,TGCAGTGCTAGGTCGGGCAGGGGTCAGCCCCAGCATTTT
TRBJ2-5,TRBV14,NA,NA,CASSQGEGHLQETQYF,TGTGCCAGCAGCCAGGGTGAGGGACACCTCCAAGAGACCCAGTACTTC
TRBJ2-7,TRBV21-1,NA,NA,CASSKGRAFGAYEQYF,TGTGCCAGCAGCAAGGGTCGAGCCTTCGGGGCCTACGAGCAGTACTTC
TRBJ2-6,TRBV6-5,NA,NA,CASSYSKAGSGANVLTF,TGTGCCAGCAGTTACTCGAAGGCGGGCTCGGGGGCCAACGTCCTGACTTTC
TRBJ2-1,TRBV27,NA,NA,CASSSRGLGEQFF,TGTGCCAGCAGTTCAAGGGGATTGGGTGAGCAGTTCTTC
TRBJ2-1,TRBV4-2,once,TRBD2,CASSQPGTSYEQFF,TGTGCCAGCAGCCAACCCGGGACTAGCTATGAGCAGTTCTTC
TRBJ2-1,TRBV29-1,few,NA,CSVEGLVINEQFF,TGCAGCGTTGAAGGCTTAGTCATCAATGAGCAGTTCTTC
TRBJ2-5,TRBV12-3/TRBV12-4,NA,TRBD1,CASRTQGALGQYF,TGTGCCAGCAGAACCCAGGGGGCTCTCGGGCAGTACTTC
TRBJ2-7,TRBV20-1,NA,NA,CSVPGLLDSYEQYF,TGCAGTGTTCCCGGACTCCTAGACTCCTACGAGCAGTACTTC
TRBJ2-3,TRBV29-1,NA,TRBD1,CSVEGTAFQQDADTQYF,TGCAGCGTCGAAGGGACAGCCTTTCAACAAGACGCAGATACGCAGTATTTT
TRBJ1-2,TRBV6-5,NA,NA,CARIHAGVKGYGYTF,TGTGCCAGGATCCACGCAGGGGTTAAAGGCTATGGCTACACCTTC
TRBJ2-6,TRBV12-3/TRBV12-4,NA,TRBD2,CASRGGISGLGRSGANVLTF,TGTGCCAGCAGGGGGGGGATTAGCGGTCTGGGTCGCTCTGGGGCCAACGTCCTGACTTTC
TRBJ1-5,TRBV6-2/TRBV6-3,NA,NA,CASSRGAINQPQHF,TGTGCCAGCAGCCGAGGGGCCATCAATCAGCCCCAGCATTTT
TRBJ1-2,TRBV5-1,NA,NA,CASRVPGYGYTF,TGCGCCAGCAGAGTACCAGGCTATGGCTACACCTTC
TRBJ1-2,TRBV29-1,NA,TRBD1,CSVDEGAWDGYTF,TGCAGCGTTGATGAGGGGGCGTGGGATGGCTACACCTTC
TRBJ1-6,TRBV6-6,few,NA,CASSYAGDPSPLHF,TGTGCCAGCAGTTACGCAGGGGACCCTTCACCCCTCCACTTT
TRBJ2-5,TRBV20-1,NA,NA,CSAPKDPWLETQYF,TGCAGTGCACCCAAGGACCCTTGGTTGGAGACCCAGTACTTC
TRBJ2-7,TRBV7-9,NA,NA,CASSLITEEPYEQYF,TGTGCCAGCAGCTTAATCACCGAGGAGCCCTACGAGCAGTACTTC
TRBJ2-7,TRBV27,NA,NA,CASSLRGGGHWEQYF,TGTGCCAGCAGTTTAAGAGGGGGTGGTCATTGGGAGCAGTACTTC
TRBJ1-2,TRBV5-1,few,NA,CASSLVAGRSYTF,TGCGCCAGCAGCTTGGTTGCAGGGAGAAGCTACACCTTC
TRBJ1-4,TRBV5-1,few,NA,CASTMVGGLDDEKLFF,TGCGCCAGCACTATGGTCGGAGGGCTCGATGATGAAAAACTGTTTTTT
TRBJ2-3,TRBV10-3,NA,TRBD2,CAISAGTSRPTDTQYF,TGTGCCATCAGTGCCGGGACTAGCAGACCCACAGATACGCAGTATTTT
TRBJ2-1,TRBV20-1,NA,TRBD2,CSAGVYEQFF,TGCAGCGCGGGAGTGTATGAGCAGTTCTTC
TRBJ2-1,TRBV12-3/TRBV12-4,NA,NA,CASSLGRTPNEQFF,TGTGCCAGCAGTTTGGGAAGGACTCCCAATGAGCAGTTCTTC
TRBJ2-5,TRBV20-1,NA,TRBD2,CSARDNSGRAGETQYF,TGCAGTGCTAGAGACAATAGCGGGAGGGCTGGAGAGACCCAGTACTTC
TRBJ2-4,TRBV30,NA,NA,CAWELEEQYF,TGTGCCTGGGAGCTAGAGGAGCAGTACTTC
TRBJ2-3,TRBV7-8,NA,TRBD2,CASSLQTSGRAQRTDTQYF,TGTGCCAGCAGCTTGCAGACTAGCGGGAGGGCACAAAGGACAGATACGCAGTATTTT
TRBJ2-1,TRBV20-1,few,TRBD2,CSASPSGGGVFSDEQFF,TGCAGTGCTAGTCCTTCTGGGGGGGGAGTCTTCTCCGATGAGCAGTTCTTC
TRBJ2-1,TRBV20-1,NA,TRBD1,CSATLDRERVPIYNEQFF,TGCAGTGCTACCCTCGACAGGGAACGAGTTCCCATCTACAATGAGCAGTTCTTC
TRBJ1-4,TRBV20-1,NA,TRBD1,CSASPRQGRTNEKLFF,TGCAGTGCTAGTCCGCGACAGGGGCGGACTAATGAAAAACTGTTTTTT
TRBJ2-7,TRBV20-1,NA,TRBD2,CSASYSGRDEQYF,TGCAGTGCCAGTTATAGCGGGAGGGATGAGCAGTACTTC
TRBJ1-6,TRBV30,NA,TRBD1,CAWSVLGGNSPLHF,TGTGCCTGGAGTGTACTAGGGGGCAATTCACCCCTCCACTTT